This T cell receptor (beta chain) was found in a study of T cells after yellow fever vaccination. Trimming removed 2 bases at V and 5 bases at J, with 9 bases between. CDR1 and CDR2 (germline): MNHEY, SVGAGI. This CDR3 is built from 14 residues. This clonotype turned up a few times. Researchers made TCR cDNA using 5'RACE template switching, and this step added a universal primer site and UMIs. A single record per CDR3 protein comes from TCRdb applying MiXCR to the 5' RACE reads. The data show around 260,000 distinct CDR3 sequences, 5.2% seen once. This specimen was CD4+ T cells sorted from PBMCs, taken on the day of the yellow fever booster vaccination. This chain joins TRBV6-5 and TRBJ2-2, with D unresolved. The TCR originated in a man aged 18 to 29 who received the YFV17D yellow fever vaccine. The CDR3: CASSYGPSTGELFF. CDR3 nucleotides: TGTGCCAGCAGTTACGGGCCCTCAACCGGGGAGCTGTTTTTT.